A selection of T cell receptor beta chains follows, all from one sample in a study of blood T cell repertoires in COVID-19. Profiling relied on immunoSEQ multiplex PCR, and the TCRdb table lists in-frame clones only, not all of them. The top ten hold around 14% of the sample, which has about 190,000 clones, 84% seen once. Sequenced input: peripheral blood. These receptors originate from a young man with active or convalescent COVID-19. Both conserved end residues are part of each CDR3. A D gene is named only where the DNA matches it firmly. The size of a clone is reported for some rows only, either as once, few or many, or as a class for expanded clones.

j_gene | d_gene | abundance | v_gene | CDR3aa | CDR3nt
TRBJ2-1 | . | . | TRBV7-9 | CASSNTRGGDRAPHEQFF | TGTGCCAGCAGCAACACCCGGGGGGGGGACAGGGCCCCCCATGAGCAGTTCTTC
TRBJ1-5 | TRBD1 | . | TRBV19 | CASRTGALQPQHF | TGTGCCAGTCGGACAGGGGCACTGCAGCCCCAGCATTTT
TRBJ2-7 | . | many | TRBV7-2 | CASSSRVLPYEQYF | TGTGCCAGCAGCTCCCGGGTCCTTCCCTACGAGCAGTACTTC
TRBJ1-2 | TRBD1 | . | TRBV27 | CASSLGTGIDYGYTF | TGTGCCAGCAGTCTCGGGACAGGGATCGACTATGGCTACACCTTC
TRBJ1-4 | TRBD1 | . | TRBV5-4 | CASRAGQGDEKLFF | TGTGCCAGCAGGGCGGGACAGGGTGACGAAAAACTGTTTTTT
TRBJ1-1 | . | . | TRBV30 | CAWSRLVNSEAFF | TGTGCCTGGAGTCGTCTGGTGAACTCTGAAGCTTTCTTT
TRBJ1-5 | TRBD1 | . | TRBV6-1 | CASSVSGTGGNQPQHF | TGTGCCAGCAGTGTTTCCGGGACAGGCGGTAATCAGCCCCAGCATTTT
TRBJ2-3 | . | once | TRBV27 | CASSFGRRVDTQYF | TGTGCCAGCAGTTTCGGCAGGAGGGTAGATACGCAGTATTTT
TRBJ1-4 | TRBD1 | few | TRBV5-6 | CASSGTGAEKLFF | TGTGCCAGCAGCGGGACAGGCGCTGAAAAACTGTTTTTT
TRBJ2-3 | TRBD1 | . | TRBV2 | CASITGDPRNTQYF | TGTGCCAGCATCACAGGGGATCCTAGAAATACGCAGTATTTT
TRBJ1-2 | . | . | TRBV6-9 | CASTGRRGYTF | TGTGCCAGCACGGGGAGAAGGGGCTACACCTTC
TRBJ2-1 | TRBD2 | once | TRBV19 | CASSPPPGLAPRQFF | TGTGCCAGTAGTCCTCCCCCGGGACTAGCCCCCCGGCAGTTCTTC
TRBJ2-7 | TRBD2 | . | TRBV20-1 | CSASPGLAFYEQYF | TGCAGTGCTAGTCCGGGACTAGCGTTCTACGAGCAGTACTTC
TRBJ2-5 | . | . | TRBV2 | CASSHRDRETQYF | TGTGCCAGCAGTCACAGGGATCGGGAGACCCAGTACTTC
TRBJ2-5 | TRBD1 | . | TRBV5-1 | CASSLGTGRQETQYF | TGCGCCAGCAGCTTGGGGACAGGTCGCCAAGAGACCCAGTACTTC
TRBJ2-5 | TRBD1 | . | TRBV27 | CASSPQTGRETQYF | TGTGCCAGCAGTCCCCAGACAGGGCGGGAGACCCAGTACTTC
TRBJ2-1 | . | . | TRBV29-1 | CSVDGRLAGAGGNEQFF | TGCAGCGTTGATGGGCGACTTGCGGGGGCTGGGGGCAATGAGCAGTTCTTC
TRBJ2-2 | TRBD2 | . | TRBV12-5 | CARGAGGRGGPGELFF | TGTGCTCGTGGTGCCGGCGGGCGGGGGGGCCCCGGGGAGCTGTTTTTT
TRBJ1-3 | . | . | TRBV7-3 | CASRRDISPGNTIYF | TGTGCCAGCAGACGGGACATTTCTCCTGGAAACACCATATATTTT
TRBJ1-3 | TRBD1 | . | TRBV5-6 | CASRGQAQNTIYF | TGTGCCAGCAGAGGACAGGCCCAAAACACCATATATTTT
TRBJ1-1 | . | . | TRBV27 | CASSLGDMNTEAFF | TGTGCCAGCAGTTTGGGGGACATGAACACTGAAGCTTTCTTT
TRBJ2-1 | . | once | TRBV6-5 | CASEGRDSYNEQFF | TGTGCCAGCGAGGGGCGGGATTCCTACAATGAGCAGTTCTTC
TRBJ2-1 | TRBD2 | . | TRBV6-2/TRBV6-3 | CASSSFVTSGSTDEQFF | TGTGCCAGCAGTTCGTTCGTGACTAGCGGGAGCACCGATGAGCAGTTCTTC
TRBJ2-3 | . | . | TRBV12-5 | CASGLDRARQYF | TGTGCTAGTGGTTTGGACAGGGCTAGGCAGTATTTT
TRBJ2-5 | . | . | TRBV6-6 | CASSFRETQYF | TGTGCCAGCAGTTTTCGAGAGACCCAGTACTTC
TRBJ2-6 | . | . | TRBV7-9 | CASSLVGAPGANVLTF | TGTGCCAGCAGCTTAGTGGGGGCGCCTGGGGCCAACGTCCTGACTTTC
TRBJ2-2 | . | . | TRBV6-2/TRBV6-3 | CASRPGTGIPGELFF | TGTGCCAGCAGGCCTGGAACAGGGATCCCCGGGGAGCTGTTTTTT
TRBJ2-2 | . | . | TRBV9 | CASSVFRDGELFF | TGTGCCAGCAGCGTTTTCCGGGACGGGGAGCTGTTTTTT
TRBJ2-3 | . | . | TRBV2 | CASRRVGGGGDTQYF | TGTGCCAGCAGGCGGGTAGGGGGGGGTGGTGATACGCAGTATTTT
TRBJ1-3 | . | . | TRBV9 | CASSVGLSGNTIYF | TGTGCCAGCAGCGTAGGTCTCTCTGGAAACACCATATATTTT
TRBJ2-3 | TRBD1 | . | TRBV5-1 | CASSRTGIEDTQYF | TGCGCCAGCAGTCGGACAGGGATAGAAGATACGCAGTATTTT
TRBJ1-2 | . | . | TRBV30 | CAWSGRPNYGYTF | TGTGCCTGGAGTGGCAGGCCTAACTATGGCTACACCTTC
TRBJ2-1 | . | . | TRBV5-1 | CASSLDSKQYNEQFF | TGCGCCAGCAGCTTGGACAGCAAGCAGTACAATGAGCAGTTCTTC
TRBJ1-4 | . | . | TRBV11-3 | CASSSFSDSGEKLFF | TGTGCCAGCAGCTCATTCTCGGACTCTGGTGAAAAACTGTTTTTT
TRBJ2-1 | TRBD1 | once | TRBV11-3 | CASSSPAGTGGLGEQFF | TGTGCCAGCAGCTCCCCAGCCGGGACAGGGGGCCTCGGTGAGCAGTTCTTC
TRBJ2-6 | . | . | TRBV5-5 | CASSLTGLSGANVLTF | TGTGCCAGCAGCTTGACTGGTTTATCTGGGGCCAACGTCCTGACTTTC
TRBJ2-2 | TRBD2 | many | TRBV11-3 | CASSPRTSGRAGELFF | TGTGCCAGCAGCCCACGGACTAGCGGGAGGGCCGGGGAGCTGTTTTTT
TRBJ1-1 | . | . | TRBV7-9 | CASSLESLREGAFF | TGTGCCAGCAGCTTAGAAAGTCTCCGGGAAGGAGCTTTCTTT
TRBJ2-1 | . | . | TRBV7-2 | CASSFPPGLYDNEQFF | TGTGCCAGCAGCTTTCCCCCAGGGCTTTACGACAATGAGCAGTTCTTC
TRBJ1-3 | . | . | TRBV30 | CAWSVLSGSGNTIYF | TGTGCCTGGAGTGTACTCTCAGGGTCTGGAAACACCATATATTTT
TRBJ1-2 | . | once | TRBV24-1 | CATRSTDFNYGYTF | TGTGCCACCCGATCGACAGACTTTAACTATGGCTACACCTTC
TRBJ1-5 | . | once | TRBV21-1 | CASSTDRGSNQPQHF | TGTGCCAGCAGCACAGACAGGGGGAGCAATCAGCCCCAGCATTTT
TRBJ2-3 | TRBD2 | . | TRBV6-5 | CASRLRDYRTDTQYF | TGTGCCAGCAGATTACGGGACTACCGCACAGATACGCAGTATTTT
TRBJ2-6 | TRBD1 | . | TRBV5-1 | CASSLQGQGRKVHSGANVLTF | TGCGCCAGCAGCTTGCAGGGACAGGGGAGAAAGGTCCACTCTGGGGCCAACGTCCTGACTTTC
TRBJ1-2 | . | once | TRBV9 | CASSVDVEQTGYTF | TGTGCCAGCAGCGTAGATGTCGAGCAAACTGGCTACACCTTC
TRBJ1-1 | . | . | TRBV7-9 | CASNQLKGGPETEAFF | TGTGCCAGCAACCAGTTGAAGGGGGGGCCGGAGACTGAAGCTTTCTTT
TRBJ1-1 | . | . | TRBV18 | CASSPSSGGAFF | TGTGCCAGCTCACCATCCTCCGGAGGAGCTTTCTTT
TRBJ1-1 | TRBD1 | . | TRBV5-1 | CASKGGTGDTEAFF | TGCGCCAGCAAAGGCGGGACAGGTGACACTGAAGCTTTCTTT
TRBJ2-7 | . | . | TRBV19 | CASSIVAGEPYEQYF | TGTGCCAGTAGTATAGTGGCAGGGGAACCCTACGAGCAGTACTTC
TRBJ1-1 | . | . | TRBV30 | CAWRGQGSRAEAFF | TGTGCCTGGAGGGGCCAGGGGAGTAGGGCTGAAGCTTTCTTT
TRBJ1-6 | . | few | TRBV25-1 | CASRPQGIGSSYNSPLHF | TGTGCCAGCAGACCCCAGGGGATCGGAAGCTCCTATAATTCACCCCTCCACTTT
TRBJ2-5 | TRBD2 | once | TRBV2 | CASSELAGGSETQYF | TGTGCCAGCAGTGAGTTAGCGGGAGGATCGGAGACCCAGTACTTC
TRBJ1-4 | TRBD1 | . | TRBV9 | CASSPTQGANEKLFF | TGTGCCAGCAGCCCGACACAGGGGGCTAATGAAAAACTGTTTTTT